This is a list of T cell receptor beta chains from one sample in a study of T cells after yellow fever vaccination. TCRdb passed the 5' RACE reads through MiXCR, listing each CDR3 protein once. The table has about 220,000 distinct CDR3 sequences, 6% to 8% seen once; the top ten hold approximately 1%. Sequencing was performed on CD4+ T cells sorted from PBMCs, taken on the day of the yellow fever booster vaccination. All receptors come from a man under 40 who received the YFV17D yellow fever vaccine. CDR3s include the opening cysteine and the closing phenylalanine or tryptophan. Fields, in order: D gene, clone size, V gene, J gene, CDR3 DNA, CDR3 protein. D genes are given only for firm matches. Rows give clone size only sometimes, using once, few, many, or a class for an expanded clone.

>-|-|TRBV29-1|TRBJ1-1
TGCAGCGTTGAATCCTGGACCAACACTGAAGCTTTCTTT
CSVESWTNTEAFF
>-|few|TRBV21-1|TRBJ2-5
TGTGCCAGCGGCAAGGGGTGGGACAGCCGCCAAGAGACCCAGTACTTC
CASGKGWDSRQETQYF
>-|many|TRBV7-8|TRBJ1-1
TGTGCCAGCAGCTTAGCGACAGGTTCGGGTGAAGCTTTCTTT
CASSLATGSGEAFF
>TRBD1|many|TRBV29-1|TRBJ2-5
TGCAGCGTCGATCAGGGGGCCGCCCAAGAGACCCAGTACTTC
CSVDQGAAQETQYF
>TRBD2|few|TRBV20-1|TRBJ2-1
TGCAGTGCTACCCCGACTAGCGGGCTGTACAATGAGCAGTTCTTC
CSATPTSGLYNEQFF
>-|many|TRBV12-3/TRBV12-4|TRBJ2-7
TGTGCCAGCAGTTTCCCTACCAGGGACATAGTGGACTTC
CASSFPTRDIVDF
>-|few|TRBV20-1|TRBJ1-6
TGCAGTGCTAGACAGGCGGACCGCGCTAATTCACCCCTCCACTTT
CSARQADRANSPLHF
>TRBD1|many|TRBV24-1|TRBJ2-3
TGTGCCACCAGCCACCCACGGGACAGAACAACCACAGATACGCAGTATTTT
CATSHPRDRTTTDTQYF
>TRBD2|few|TRBV12-3/TRBV12-4|TRBJ2-1
TGTGCCAGCATTCGGGGACTAGCGGGTTTCAATGAGCAGTTCTTC
CASIRGLAGFNEQFF
>-|few|TRBV5-1|TRBJ2-1
TGCGCCAGCAGCCTCAATAGCGGAAACCGCAATGAGCAGTTCTTC
CASSLNSGNRNEQFF
>-|many|TRBV28|TRBJ2-7
TGTGCCAGCGGATCCTTCTGGGGGGAGCGATCCTACGAGCAGTACTTC
CASGSFWGERSYEQYF
>-|few|TRBV5-6|TRBJ2-5
TGTGCCAGCAGCTTTCTTGAGGGAAGAGATAGGTCCCAGTACTTC
CASSFLEGRDRSQYF
>-|-|TRBV5-6|TRBJ2-3
TGTGCCAGCAGCCCCGGGGCGGGAAAAAGAGGAGACACAGATACGCAGTATTTT
CASSPGAGKRGDTDTQYF
>TRBD2|few|TRBV29-1|TRBJ2-5
TGCAGCGTTGTCGGAGCGGGAGTTGGAGAGACCCAGTACTTC
CSVVGAGVGETQYF
>-|many|TRBV3-1|TRBJ2-7
TGTGCCAGCAGCGGTCCGGGACCGATTCCCTACGAGCAGTACTTC
CASSGPGPIPYEQYF
>-|few|TRBV5-6|TRBJ2-7
TGTGCCAGCAGCCCACGACTGGAATCCTACGAGCAGTACTTC
CASSPRLESYEQYF
>TRBD2|many|TRBV20-1|TRBJ2-1
TGCAGTGCCGGGGACTACTACAATGAGCAGTTCTTC
CSAGDYYNEQFF
>-|many|TRBV4-3|TRBJ2-1
TGCGCCAGCAGCCAAGAACTAGGGGGAGCTGAGCAGTTCTTC
CASSQELGGAEQFF
>-|few|TRBV2|TRBJ2-2
TGTGCCAGCAGAGGGGGTTATCCCGGGGAGCTGTTTTTT
CASRGGYPGELFF
>TRBD2|many|TRBV5-1|TRBJ2-3
TGCGCCAGCAGCTTTCGAGGACTAGCGGGACGTGATACGCAGTATTTT
CASSFRGLAGRDTQYF
>-|many|TRBV7-9|TRBJ2-1
TGTGCCAGCAGCTTAGAGGGACTTCCCTACAATGAGCAGTTCTTC
CASSLEGLPYNEQFF
>TRBD2|few|TRBV24-1|TRBJ2-1
TGTGCCACCAGTGATTGGAGCGGGAGCTCCTACAATGAGCAGTTCTTC
CATSDWSGSSYNEQFF
>-|-|TRBV20-1|TRBJ2-3
TGCAGTGCTAGGCGTCCGGGAATAGCGCTCACAGATACGCAGTATTTT
CSARRPGIALTDTQYF
>-|-|TRBV9|TRBJ1-1
TGTGCCAGCAGCGCGGACACCGGTGGGGCTTTCACTGAAGCTTTCTTT
CASSADTGGAFTEAFF
>-|few|TRBV7-2|TRBJ1-6
TGTGCCAGCAGCCTCGGGATCTCCAGTAGGGCCCTCCACTTT
CASSLGISSRALHF
>-|few|TRBV19|TRBJ2-1
TGTGCCAGTAGTGCACAGGGCCCATCCTACAATGAGCAGTTCTTC
CASSAQGPSYNEQFF
>-|few|TRBV18|TRBJ2-7
TGTGCCAGCTCACCGTACTACGAGCAGTACTTC
CASSPYYEQYF
>-|many|TRBV9|TRBJ2-3
TGTGCCAGCAGCGCCCCCTCGGGGTCCCGGCCCACAGATACGCAGTATTTT
CASSAPSGSRPTDTQYF
>TRBD2|many|TRBV4-3|TRBJ2-2
TGCGCCAGCAGCCAAACTAGCGGGAGGAACACCGGGGAGCTGTTTTTT
CASSQTSGRNTGELFF
>-|few|TRBV20-1|TRBJ1-1
TGCAGTGCAATTTCAGGGGCGAACACTGAAGCTTTCTTT
CSAISGANTEAFF